This T cell receptor beta chain was recovered during a study of read filtering for tumor transcriptome and immune sequencing. Study details: Among patients, 17 to 20 were male and some 15 female, aged 47 to 80 (mean about 69). IR-seq gave about 3.5 to 10.27 million TCR reads per sample; RNA-seq gave roughly 80 to 1273.

Points from the study as a whole: This fraction held mixed bone marrow immune cells after CD138-negative sorting.

Every patient had bone marrow sampled while the disease was active. This clonotype was seen at least ten times. As yet, its antigen is unknown. Trimming took off 4 bases at V and 6 bases at J, with 16 bases between the two ends. CDR3 length: 13 amino acids. Germline CDR1 SQVTM, CDR2 ANQGSEA. The library was built from about 400 ng RNA with molecular barcoded adaptors for alpha/delta and beta/gamma chains. TCRdb re-derived calls from the reads in MiXCR, one entry per CDR3 protein. In the table there are fewer than 50,000 distinct CDR3 sequences, 13% of which are singletons. The sequencing input was a population of CD138-negative cells sorted from bone marrow. The receptor's source is a donor at least 40 years old with multiple myeloma. The rearrangement joins TRBV29-1 to TRBJ2-7; D possibly corresponds to TRBD1 (5 bases). As DNA, the CDR3 is TGCAGCGTTGGGAACGCTGTAGACAGCGAGCAGTACTTC. This codes for CSVGNAVDSEQYF.